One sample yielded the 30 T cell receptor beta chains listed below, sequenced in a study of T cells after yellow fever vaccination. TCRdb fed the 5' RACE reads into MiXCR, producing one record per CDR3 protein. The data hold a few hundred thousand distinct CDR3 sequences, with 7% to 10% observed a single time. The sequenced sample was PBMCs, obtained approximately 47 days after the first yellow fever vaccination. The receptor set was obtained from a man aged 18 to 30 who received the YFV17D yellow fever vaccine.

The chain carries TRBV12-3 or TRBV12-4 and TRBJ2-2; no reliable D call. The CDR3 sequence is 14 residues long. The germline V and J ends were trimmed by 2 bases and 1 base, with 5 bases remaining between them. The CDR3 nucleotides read TGTGCCAGCAGTTTATATCAGAACACCGGGGAGCTGTTTTTT. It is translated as CASSLYQNTGELFF.

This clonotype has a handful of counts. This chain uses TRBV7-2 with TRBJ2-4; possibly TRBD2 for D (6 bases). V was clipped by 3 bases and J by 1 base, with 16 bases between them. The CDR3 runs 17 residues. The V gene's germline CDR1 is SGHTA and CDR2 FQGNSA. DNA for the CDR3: TGTGCCAGCAGCTTGCAGAGACTAGGGTTGGCCAAAAACATTCAGTACTTC. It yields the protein CASSLQRLGLAKNIQYF.

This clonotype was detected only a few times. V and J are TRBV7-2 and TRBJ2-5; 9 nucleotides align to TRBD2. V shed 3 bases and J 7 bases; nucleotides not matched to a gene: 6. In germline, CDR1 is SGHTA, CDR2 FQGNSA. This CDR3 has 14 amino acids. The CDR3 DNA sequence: TGTGCCAGCAGCTTCGGCGGGGGGGCCGTGACCCAGTACTTC. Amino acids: CASSFGGGAVTQYF.

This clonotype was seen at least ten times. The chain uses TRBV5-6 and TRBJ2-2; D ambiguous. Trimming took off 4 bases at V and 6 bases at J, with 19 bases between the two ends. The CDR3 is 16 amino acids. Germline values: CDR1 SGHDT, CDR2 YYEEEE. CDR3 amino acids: CASSPGNGLCPGELFF. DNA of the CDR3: TGTGCCAGCAGCCCGGGCAACGGCCTGTGTCCCGGGGAGCTGTTTTTT.

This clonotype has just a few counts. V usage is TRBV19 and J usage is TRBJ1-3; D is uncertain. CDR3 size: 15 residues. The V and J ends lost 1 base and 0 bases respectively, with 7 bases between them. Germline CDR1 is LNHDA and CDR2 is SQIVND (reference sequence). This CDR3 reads CASSIAVISGNTIYF. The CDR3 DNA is TGTGCCAGTAGTATAGCGGTCATCTCTGGAAACACCATATATTTT.

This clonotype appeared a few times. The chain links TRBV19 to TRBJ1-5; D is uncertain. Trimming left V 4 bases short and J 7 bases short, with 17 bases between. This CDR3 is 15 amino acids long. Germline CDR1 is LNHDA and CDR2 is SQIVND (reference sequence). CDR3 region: CASSKELDLVQPQHF. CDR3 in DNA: TGTGCCAGTAGTAAGGAGCTGGACCTTGTACAGCCCCAGCATTTT. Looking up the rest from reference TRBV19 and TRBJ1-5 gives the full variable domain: DGGITQSPKYLFRKEGQNVTLSCEQNLNHDAMYWYRQDPGQGLRLIYYSQIVNDFQKGDIAEGYSVSREKKESFPLTVTSAQKNPTAFYLCASSKELDLVQPQHFGDGTRLSIL.

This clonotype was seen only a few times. CDR3 residues: CASSYPGQGRETQYF. CDR3 nucleotide sequence: TGTGCCAGCAGTTACCCGGGACAGGGGAGGGAGACCCAGTACTTC. The chain is built from TRBV6-2 or TRBV6-3 and TRBJ2-5, with 10 nucleotides matching TRBD1. The CDR3 spans 15 residues. Germline-derived CDR1 and CDR2 are MNHEY and SVGEGT. J was trimmed by 5 bases and V by 2 bases; bases with no gene match: 5.

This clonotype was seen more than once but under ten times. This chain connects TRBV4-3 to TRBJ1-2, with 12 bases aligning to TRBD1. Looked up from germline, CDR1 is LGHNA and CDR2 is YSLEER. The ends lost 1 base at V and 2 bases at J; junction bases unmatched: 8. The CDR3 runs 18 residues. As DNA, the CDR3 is TGCGCCAGCAGCCAAGCCCGGGACAGGGGGCGTCAAAACTATGGCTACACCTTC. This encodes CASSQARDRGRQNYGYTF.

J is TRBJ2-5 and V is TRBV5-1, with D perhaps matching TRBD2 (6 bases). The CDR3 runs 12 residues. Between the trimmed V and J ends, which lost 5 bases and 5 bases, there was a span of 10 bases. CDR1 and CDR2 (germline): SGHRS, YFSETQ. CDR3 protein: CASRGTSETQYF. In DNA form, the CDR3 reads TGCGCCAGCAGGGGGACTTCGGAGACCCAGTACTTC.

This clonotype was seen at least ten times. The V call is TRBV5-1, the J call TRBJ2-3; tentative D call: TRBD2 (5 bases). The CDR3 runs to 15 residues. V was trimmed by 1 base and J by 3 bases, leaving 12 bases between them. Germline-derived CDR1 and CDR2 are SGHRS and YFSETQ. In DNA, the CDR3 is TGCGCCAGCAGCTTGAGAGGAGGAAGGACAGATACGCAGTATTTT. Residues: CASSLRGGRTDTQYF. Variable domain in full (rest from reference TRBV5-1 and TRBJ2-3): KAGVTQTPRYLIKTRGQQVTLSCSPISGHRSVSWYQQTPGQGLQFLFEYFSETQRNKGNFPGRFSGRQFSNSRSEMNVSTLELGDSALYLCASSLRGGRTDTQYFGPGTRLTVL.

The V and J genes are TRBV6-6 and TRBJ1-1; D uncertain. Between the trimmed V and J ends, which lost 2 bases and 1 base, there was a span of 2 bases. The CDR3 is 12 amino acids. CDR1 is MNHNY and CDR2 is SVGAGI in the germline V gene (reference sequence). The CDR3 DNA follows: TGTGCCAGCAGTTACCCGAACACTGAAGCTTTCTTT. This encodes CASSYPNTEAFF.

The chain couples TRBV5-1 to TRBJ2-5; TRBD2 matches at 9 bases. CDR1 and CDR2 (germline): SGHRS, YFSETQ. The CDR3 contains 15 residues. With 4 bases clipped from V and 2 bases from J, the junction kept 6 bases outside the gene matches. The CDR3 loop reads CASSVLAGRQETQYF. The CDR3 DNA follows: TGCGCCAGCAGCGTTCTAGCGGGGCGACAAGAGACCCAGTACTTC.

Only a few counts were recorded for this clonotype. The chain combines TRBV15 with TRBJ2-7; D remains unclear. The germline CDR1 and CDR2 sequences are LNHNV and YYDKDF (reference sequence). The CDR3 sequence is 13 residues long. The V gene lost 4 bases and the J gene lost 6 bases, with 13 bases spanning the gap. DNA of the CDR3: TGTGCCACCAGCACCCGGGCCGCCGGCGAGCAGTACTTC. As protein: CATSTRAAGEQYF.

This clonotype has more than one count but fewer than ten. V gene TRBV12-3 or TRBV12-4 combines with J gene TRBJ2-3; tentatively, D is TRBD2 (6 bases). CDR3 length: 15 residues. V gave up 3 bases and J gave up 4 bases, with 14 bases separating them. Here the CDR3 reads CASSFAPGVPDTQYF. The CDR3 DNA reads TGTGCCAGCAGTTTTGCACCGGGGGTTCCAGATACGCAGTATTTT.

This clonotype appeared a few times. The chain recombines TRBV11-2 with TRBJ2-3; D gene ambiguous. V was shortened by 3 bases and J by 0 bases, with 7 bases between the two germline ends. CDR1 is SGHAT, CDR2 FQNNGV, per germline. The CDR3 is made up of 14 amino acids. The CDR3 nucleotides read TGTGCCAGCAGCTTGACACCTAGCACAGATACGCAGTATTTT. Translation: CASSLTPSTDTQYF.

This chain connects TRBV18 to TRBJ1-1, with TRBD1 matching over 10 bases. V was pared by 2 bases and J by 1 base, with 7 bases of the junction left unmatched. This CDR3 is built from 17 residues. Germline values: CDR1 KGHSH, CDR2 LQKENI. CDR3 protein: CASSPFRTGGKNTEAFF. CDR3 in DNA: TGTGCCAGCTCACCATTTAGGACAGGGGGAAAGAACACTGAAGCTTTCTTT.

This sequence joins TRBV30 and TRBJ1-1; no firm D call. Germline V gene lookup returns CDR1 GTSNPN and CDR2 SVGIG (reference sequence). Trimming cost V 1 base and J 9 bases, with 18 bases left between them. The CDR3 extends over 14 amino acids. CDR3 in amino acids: CAWSAPRPLGKAFF. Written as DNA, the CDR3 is TGTGCCTGGAGTGCCCCACGCCCCCTTGGGAAAGCTTTCTTT. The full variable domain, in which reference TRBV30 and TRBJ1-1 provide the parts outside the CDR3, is SQTIHQWPATLVQPVGSPLSLECTVEGTSNPNLYWYRQAAGRGLQLLFYSVGIGQISSEVPQNLSASRPQDRQFILSSKKLLLSDSGFYLCAWSAPRPLGKAFFGQGTRLTVV.

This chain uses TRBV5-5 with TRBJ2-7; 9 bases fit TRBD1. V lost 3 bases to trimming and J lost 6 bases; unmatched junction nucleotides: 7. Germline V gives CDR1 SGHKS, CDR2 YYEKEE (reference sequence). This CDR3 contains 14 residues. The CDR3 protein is CASSSAGTGIEQYV. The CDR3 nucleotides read TGTGCCAGCAGCTCGGCCGGGACAGGGATCGAGCAGTACGTC.

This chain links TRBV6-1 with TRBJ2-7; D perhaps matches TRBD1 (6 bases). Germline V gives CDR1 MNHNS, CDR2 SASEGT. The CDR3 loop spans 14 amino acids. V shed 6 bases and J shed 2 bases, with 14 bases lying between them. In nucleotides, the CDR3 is TGTGCCAGCAGACAGGGCAAGCTGACCTACGAGCAGTACTTC. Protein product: CASRQGKLTYEQYF.

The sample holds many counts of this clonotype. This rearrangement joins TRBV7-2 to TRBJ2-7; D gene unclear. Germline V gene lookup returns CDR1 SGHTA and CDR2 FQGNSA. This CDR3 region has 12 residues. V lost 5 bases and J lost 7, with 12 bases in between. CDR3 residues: CASSPTMGEQYF. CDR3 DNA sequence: TGTGCCAGCAGCCCCACTATGGGTGAGCAGTACTTC.

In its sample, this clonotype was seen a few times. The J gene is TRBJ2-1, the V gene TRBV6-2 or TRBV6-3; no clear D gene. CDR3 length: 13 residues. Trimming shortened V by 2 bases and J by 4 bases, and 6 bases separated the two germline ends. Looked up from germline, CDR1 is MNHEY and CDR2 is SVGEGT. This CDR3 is CASSYENYNEQFF. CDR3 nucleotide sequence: TGTGCCAGCAGTTACGAGAATTACAATGAGCAGTTCTTC.

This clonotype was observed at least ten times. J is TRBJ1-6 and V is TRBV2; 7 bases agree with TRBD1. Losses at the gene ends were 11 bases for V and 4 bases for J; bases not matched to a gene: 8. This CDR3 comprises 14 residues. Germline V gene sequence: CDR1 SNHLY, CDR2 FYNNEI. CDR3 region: CAAAYRGYNSPLHF. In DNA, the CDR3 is TGTGCCGCAGCCTACAGGGGTTATAATTCACCCCTCCACTTT.

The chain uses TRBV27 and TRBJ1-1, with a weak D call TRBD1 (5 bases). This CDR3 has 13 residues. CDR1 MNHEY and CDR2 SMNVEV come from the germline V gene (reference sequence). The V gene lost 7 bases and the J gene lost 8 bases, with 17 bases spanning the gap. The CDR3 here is CASTIRWGGEAFF. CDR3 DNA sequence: TGTGCCAGCACCATCCGATGGGGGGGAGAAGCTTTCTTT.

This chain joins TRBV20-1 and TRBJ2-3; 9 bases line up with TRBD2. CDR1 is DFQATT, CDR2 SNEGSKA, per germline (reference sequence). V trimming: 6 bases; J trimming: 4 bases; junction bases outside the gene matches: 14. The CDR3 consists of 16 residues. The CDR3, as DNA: TGCAGTGCCCGGGGGGCGGGGGGGCCTTTTGCAGATACGCAGTATTTT. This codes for CSARGAGGPFADTQYF.

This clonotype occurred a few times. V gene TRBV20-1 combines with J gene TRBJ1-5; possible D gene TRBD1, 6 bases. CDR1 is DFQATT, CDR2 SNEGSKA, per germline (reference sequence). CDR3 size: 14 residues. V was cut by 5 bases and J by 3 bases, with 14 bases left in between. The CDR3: CSASIQGNNQPQHF. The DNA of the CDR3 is TGCAGTGCTTCCATACAGGGTAACAATCAGCCCCAGCATTTT.

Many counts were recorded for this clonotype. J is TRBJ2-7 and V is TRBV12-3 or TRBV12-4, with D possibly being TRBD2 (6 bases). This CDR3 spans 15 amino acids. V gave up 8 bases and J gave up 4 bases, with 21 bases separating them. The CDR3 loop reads CASSRGGMGEYEQYV. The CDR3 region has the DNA TGTGCCAGCTCCCGGGGAGGTATGGGGGAATACGAGCAGTACGTC.

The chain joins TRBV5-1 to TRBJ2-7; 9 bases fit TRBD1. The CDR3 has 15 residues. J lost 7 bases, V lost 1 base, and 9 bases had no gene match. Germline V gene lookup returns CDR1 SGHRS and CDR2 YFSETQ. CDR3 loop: CASSLMLGQGNEQYF. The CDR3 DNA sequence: TGCGCCAGCAGCTTGATGCTGGGACAGGGAAATGAGCAGTACTTC.

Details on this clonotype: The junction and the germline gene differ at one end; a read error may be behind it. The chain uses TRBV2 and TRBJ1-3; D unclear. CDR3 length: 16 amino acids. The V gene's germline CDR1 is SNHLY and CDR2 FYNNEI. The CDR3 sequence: CASSTQGFQAGNTTYF. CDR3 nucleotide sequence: TGTGCCAGCAGCACCCAAGGTTTCCAAGCTGGAAACACCACATATTTT.

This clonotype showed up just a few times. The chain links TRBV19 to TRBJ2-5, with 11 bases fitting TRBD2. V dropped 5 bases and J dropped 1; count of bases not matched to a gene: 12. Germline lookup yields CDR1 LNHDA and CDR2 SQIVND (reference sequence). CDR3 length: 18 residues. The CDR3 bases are TGTGCCAGTAGTCTTCGCCCTAGCGGGGGGCTTCTCCAAGAGACCCAGTACTTC. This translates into CASSLRPSGGLLQETQYF.

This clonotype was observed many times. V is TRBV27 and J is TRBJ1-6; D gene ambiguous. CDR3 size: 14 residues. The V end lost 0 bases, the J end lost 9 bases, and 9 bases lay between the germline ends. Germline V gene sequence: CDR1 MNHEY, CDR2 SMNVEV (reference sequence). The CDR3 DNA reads TGTGCCAGCAGTTTATCGGGCCCAGGTTCACCCCTCCACTTT. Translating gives CASSLSGPGSPLHF.